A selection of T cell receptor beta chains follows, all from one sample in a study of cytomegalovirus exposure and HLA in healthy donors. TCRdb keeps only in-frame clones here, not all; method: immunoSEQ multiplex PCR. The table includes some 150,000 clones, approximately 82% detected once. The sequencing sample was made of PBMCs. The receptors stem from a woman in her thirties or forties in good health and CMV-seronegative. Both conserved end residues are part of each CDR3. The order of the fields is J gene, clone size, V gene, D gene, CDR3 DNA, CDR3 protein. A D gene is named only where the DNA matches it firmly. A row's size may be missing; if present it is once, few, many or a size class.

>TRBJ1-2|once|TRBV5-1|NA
TGCGCCAGCAGCACGGGATTGTCACCACAGCCCTATGGCTACACCTTC
CASSTGLSPQPYGYTF
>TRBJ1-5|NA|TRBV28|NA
TGTGCCAGCCTCAACCGGGACAACCGATTAAATCAGCCCCAGCATTTT
CASLNRDNRLNQPQHF
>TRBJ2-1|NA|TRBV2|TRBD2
TGTGCCAGCAGTGAGGGGGCCCCGGGACTAGCGGGACAGGGCTCCTACAATGAGCAGTTCTTC
CASSEGAPGLAGQGSYNEQFF
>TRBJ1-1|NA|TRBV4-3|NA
TGCGCCTCGGCCTGGGGGGTTGAGACTGAAGCTTTCTTT
CASAWGVETEAFF
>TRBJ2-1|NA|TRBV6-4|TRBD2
TGTGCCAGCAGACTGGGACTAGCGGGCCTCAAGGGGGATGAGCAGTTCTTC
CASRLGLAGLKGDEQFF
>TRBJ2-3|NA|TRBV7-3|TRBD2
TGTGCCAGCAGCCCCAGGACTAGCGGGATGGGAAGCACAGATACGCAGTATTTT
CASSPRTSGMGSTDTQYF
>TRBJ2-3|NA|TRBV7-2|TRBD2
TGTGCCAGCAGCAGGGGCGGGAGGACAGATACGCAGTATTTT
CASSRGGRTDTQYF
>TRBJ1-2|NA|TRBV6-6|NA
TGTGCCAGCAGTTACCCTAGGGGCCAGGGTGGCTACACCTTC
CASSYPRGQGGYTF
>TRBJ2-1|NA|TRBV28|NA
TGTGCCAGCCGTCGGTCGGGGACTCCCTCCAATGAGCAGTTCTTC
CASRRSGTPSNEQFF
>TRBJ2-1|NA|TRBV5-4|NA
TGTGCCAGCAGCTTGGTGGGGGGAATCTACAATGAGCAGTTCTTC
CASSLVGGIYNEQFF
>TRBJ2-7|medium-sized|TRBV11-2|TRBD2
TGTGCCAGCAGCTTTTACCCCGGGACTATACAGTACGAGCAGTACTTC
CASSFYPGTIQYEQYF
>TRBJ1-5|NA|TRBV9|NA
TGTGCCAGCAGCGTAGGGGTGGAGGGACAGCCCCAGCATTTT
CASSVGVEGQPQHF
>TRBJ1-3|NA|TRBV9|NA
TGTGCCAGCAGCGTGGGGGGTGGTGGAAACACCATATATTTT
CASSVGGGGNTIYF
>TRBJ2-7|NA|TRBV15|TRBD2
TGTGCCACCAGCAGGGGACTAGCGGACCGATACGAGCAGTACTTC
CATSRGLADRYEQYF
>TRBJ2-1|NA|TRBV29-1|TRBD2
TGCAGCGCTCGACTAGCGAGCTACAATGAGCAGTTCTTC
CSARLASYNEQFF
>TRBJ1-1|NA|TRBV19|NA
TGTGCCAGTAGTCACAGGGAGGGGGGCACTGAAGCTTTCTTT
CASSHREGGTEAFF
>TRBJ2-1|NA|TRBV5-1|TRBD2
TGCGCCAGCAGCCCACTAGCGGAAGGCTACAATGAGCAGTTCTTC
CASSPLAEGYNEQFF
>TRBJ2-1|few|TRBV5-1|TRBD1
TGCGCCAGCAGCTTACAGGGGGTTGTCTACAATGAGCAGTTCTTC
CASSLQGVVYNEQFF
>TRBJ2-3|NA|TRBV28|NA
TGTGCCAGCAGAACGGAGAGCACAGATACGCAGTATTTT
CASRTESTDTQYF
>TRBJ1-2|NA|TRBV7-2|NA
TGTGCCAGCAGCCTCGGACAGACCCATGGCTACACCTTC
CASSLGQTHGYTF
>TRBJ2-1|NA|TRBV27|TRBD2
TGTGCCAGCAGTTTTACGAGCGGGAGAGGTGAGCAGTTCTTC
CASSFTSGRGEQFF
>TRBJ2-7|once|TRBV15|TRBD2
TGTGCCACCAGCGCCGGGACTAGCGGTTACTACGAGCAGTACTTC
CATSAGTSGYYEQYF
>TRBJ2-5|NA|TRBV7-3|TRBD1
TGTGCCAGCAGCTTGTTGGGGACAGGGGTTCTAGAGACCCAGTACTTC
CASSLLGTGVLETQYF
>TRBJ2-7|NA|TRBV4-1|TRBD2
TGCGCCAGCAGCCAAATACTAGCGGGGGGCTACGAGCAGTACTTC
CASSQILAGGYEQYF
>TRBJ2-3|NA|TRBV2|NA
TGTGCCCTGGATACGCGGGGCACAGATACGCAGTATTTT
CALDTRGTDTQYF
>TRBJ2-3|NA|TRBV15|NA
TGTGCCACCAGCAAAAGGGGACTCTTCACAGATACGCAGTATTTT
CATSKRGLFTDTQYF
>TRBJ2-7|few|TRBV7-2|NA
TGTGCCAGCAGCTTAGGGAGACTCTACGAGCAGTACTTC
CASSLGRLYEQYF
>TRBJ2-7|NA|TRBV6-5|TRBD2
TGTGCCAGCAGTTACTCACTAGCGGGAGGGCCCTACGAGCAGTACTTC
CASSYSLAGGPYEQYF
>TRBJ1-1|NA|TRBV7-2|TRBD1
TGTGCCAGCAGCTTAGTTAGGGGGCTTAAGACTGAAGCTTTCTTT
CASSLVRGLKTEAFF
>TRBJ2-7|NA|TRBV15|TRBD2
TGTGCCACCAGCAGTGCGGGAGGCCCGATTTACGAGCAGTACTTC
CATSSAGGPIYEQYF
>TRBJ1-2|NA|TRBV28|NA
TGTGCCAGCAGTTTCTGGAGGTACGGCTACACCTTC
CASSFWRYGYTF
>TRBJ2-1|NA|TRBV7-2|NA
TGTGCCAGCAGGGTTCCTTCTAGCCTCGAGCAGTTCTTC
CASRVPSSLEQFF
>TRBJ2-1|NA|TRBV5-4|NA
TGTGCCAGCAGCTCTATACTGAATTACAATGAGCAGTTCTTC
CASSSILNYNEQFF
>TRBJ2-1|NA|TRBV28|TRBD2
TGTGCCAGCAGTTTGTTTAGCGGGAGGGGGGTCTCCTACAATGAGCAGTTCTTC
CASSLFSGRGVSYNEQFF
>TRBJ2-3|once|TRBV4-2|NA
TGTGCCAGCAGCCACCGAAAGGGGGAAGATACGCAGTATTTT
CASSHRKGEDTQYF
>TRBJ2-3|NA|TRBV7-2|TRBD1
TGTGCCAGCAGCTCCCTACAGGGGGGTTTTACAGATACGCAGTATTTT
CASSSLQGGFTDTQYF
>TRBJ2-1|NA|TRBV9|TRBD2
TGTGCCAGCAGCGTAGGATGGGTAGCGGGAGTGTTCTACAATGAGCAGTTCTTC
CASSVGWVAGVFYNEQFF
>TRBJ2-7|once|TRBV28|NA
TGTGCCAGCCAGGAACAAACAGCAGACTACGAGCAGTACTTC
CASQEQTADYEQYF
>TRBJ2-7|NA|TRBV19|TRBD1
TGTGCCAGTAGTATCACAGGGGGGACCTACGAGCAGTACTTC
CASSITGGTYEQYF
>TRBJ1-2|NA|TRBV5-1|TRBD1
TGCGCCAGCAGCTCAAACGAACCGGGACAGGGGAATGGCTACACCTTC
CASSSNEPGQGNGYTF
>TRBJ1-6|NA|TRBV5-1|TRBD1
TGCGCCAGCACCACCGGGACAGCCTATTCACCCCTCCACTTT
CASTTGTAYSPLHF
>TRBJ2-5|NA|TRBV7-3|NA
TGTGCCAGCAGCTTTGGAGTTTCAGAGACCCAGTACTTC
CASSFGVSETQYF
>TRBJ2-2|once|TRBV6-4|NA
TGTGCCAGCAGTCCCGTGAACACCGGGGAGCTGTTTTTT
CASSPVNTGELFF
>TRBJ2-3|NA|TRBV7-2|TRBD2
TGTGCCAGCAGCTCGCCCTTCACTAGCGGGAGCAGCACAGATACGCAGTATTTT
CASSSPFTSGSSTDTQYF
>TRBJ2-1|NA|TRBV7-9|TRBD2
TGTGCCAGCAGCTCAGGACTAGCGGGAGGGAAGTCCTACAATGAGCAGTTCTTC
CASSSGLAGGKSYNEQFF
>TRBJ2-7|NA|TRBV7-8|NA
TGTGCCAGCAAAAGAATGGCCGACAACTTCTACGAGCAGTACTTC
CASKRMADNFYEQYF
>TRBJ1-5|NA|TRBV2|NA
TGTGCCAGCAGTCGGGAGTTCAATCAGCCCCAGCATTTT
CASSREFNQPQHF
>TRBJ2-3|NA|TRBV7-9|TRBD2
TGTTCCAGCAGCTTAGCGCCCGGTCTAGCGGGAGGCACAGATACGCAGTATTTT
CSSSLAPGLAGGTDTQYF
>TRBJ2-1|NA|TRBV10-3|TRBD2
TGTGCCATCAGTCCGGGACTAGCGGGAGTAGATGAGCAGTTCTTC
CAISPGLAGVDEQFF
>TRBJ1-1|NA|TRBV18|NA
TGTGCCAGCTCGCAGGGGATTGGGGATGTGAACACTGAAGCTTTCTTT
CASSQGIGDVNTEAFF